A selection of T cell receptor beta chains follows, all from one sample in a study of cytomegalovirus exposure and HLA in healthy donors. The data were produced by immunoSEQ multiplex PCR, yet TCRdb's version contains in-frame clones alone and is incomplete. The sample consists of roughly 200,000 clones, approximately 82% of them appearing once. The sequencing sample was made of PBMCs. These receptor sequences come from a woman aged 40 to 55 in good health and CMV-seronegative. CDR3s include the opening cysteine and the closing phenylalanine or tryptophan. The D gene is left open where the match is weak. Only part of the rows carry a size: once, few, many, or a class if the clone is expanded.

clone size | J gene | D gene | V gene | CDR3 DNA | CDR3 protein
. | TRBJ2-1 | . | TRBV14 | TGTGCCAGCAGCCCTTGGGCAGGGCCCCCCCGGCAGTTCTTC | CASSPWAGPPRQFF
once | TRBJ2-1 | . | TRBV6-5 | TGTGCCAGCTCCCCTGGGGGGGGCGTCAATGAGCAGTTCTTC | CASSPGGGVNEQFF
. | TRBJ2-5 | . | TRBV7-2 | TGTGCCAGCAGCTTACAACAGGGAAGTGAGACCCAGTACTTC | CASSLQQGSETQYF
. | TRBJ2-7 | TRBD2 | TRBV11-2 | TGTGCCAGCAGCCTACCGACTAGCGGGGTCGGGGTTTCCTACGAGCAGTACTTC | CASSLPTSGVGVSYEQYF
once | TRBJ1-2 | . | TRBV2 | TGTGCCAGCAGTGGGGGAGGGGCCAATGGCTACACCTTC | CASSGGGANGYTF
. | TRBJ1-6 | . | TRBV5-1 | TGCGCCAGCAGCTGGGACTCTAATCCCACTTCCCCCCTCCACTTT | CASSWDSNPTSPLHF
few | TRBJ2-5 | . | TRBV6-5 | TGTGCCAGCAGTTACTATGCAGGGCGAGAGACCCAGTACTTC | CASSYYAGRETQYF
. | TRBJ1-2 | . | TRBV25-1 | TGTGCCAGCAGTGAATCCGGGTTTGCCGGTGGCTACACCTTC | CASSESGFAGGYTF
. | TRBJ1-4 | . | TRBV5-1 | TGCGCCAGCGGACACTTTGGGTCTGCAACTAATGAAAAACTGTTTTTT | CASGHFGSATNEKLFF
few | TRBJ2-7 | TRBD1 | TRBV27 | TGTGCCAGCAGTTTATGGGGGACAGGGGACGAGCAGTACTTC | CASSLWGTGDEQYF
few | TRBJ2-2 | TRBD1 | TRBV5-6 | TGTGCCAGCAGCTTTTACAGGGGATTGGGCACCGGGGAGCTGTTTTTT | CASSFYRGLGTGELFF
. | TRBJ1-2 | TRBD1 | TRBV30 | TGTGCCTGGAGGCTACAGGGGCTTCGCAATGGCTACACCTTC | CAWRLQGLRNGYTF
. | TRBJ2-5 | TRBD1 | TRBV6-1 | TGTGCCAGCACAGGGACAGGGTCGTACCAAGAGACCCAGTACTTC | CASTGTGSYQETQYF
. | TRBJ1-2 | TRBD1 | TRBV30 | TGTGCCTGGAGCCGCCTTGACAGGGGATCATACACCTTC | CAWSRLDRGSYTF
. | TRBJ1-3 | . | TRBV18 | TGTGCCAGCTCATTTGCGACAGGCTCTGGAAACACCATATATTTT | CASSFATGSGNTIYF
. | TRBJ1-2 | TRBD1 | TRBV28 | TGTGCCCTCGGGACAGGGATGCATGGCTACACCTTC | CALGTGMHGYTF
. | TRBJ2-3 | TRBD1 | TRBV5-4 | TGTGCCAGCAGCTTGGGGTCACCGGGACAGGGATTTGCAGATACGCAGTATTTT | CASSLGSPGQGFADTQYF
. | TRBJ1-4 | TRBD1 | TRBV15 | TGTGCCACCAGCGGTAAGCCGGGACAGGGCTTTTCGACTAATGAAAAACTGTTTTTT | CATSGKPGQGFSTNEKLFF
once | TRBJ2-2 | TRBD1 | TRBV7-8 | TGTGCCAGTAAAACAGGGGACCCACAAACCGGGGAGCTGTTTTTT | CASKTGDPQTGELFF
. | TRBJ2-1 | . | TRBV5-6 | TGTGCCAGCAGAACCGGGCGGGGCAGGGCAAATGAGCAGTTCTTC | CASRTGRGRANEQFF
. | TRBJ1-2 | . | TRBV7-9 | TGTGCCAGCAGCTCTTCTGGGGGGGGCTACACCTTC | CASSSSGGGYTF
. | TRBJ2-3 | . | TRBV19 | TGTGCCAGTAGTATTCTAGAGGCAGATACGCAGTATTTT | CASSILEADTQYF
. | TRBJ2-2 | TRBD2 | TRBV12-5 | TGTGCTAGTGGTTTGGGTAATGTCTGGGGGACTAGCGGAGCTGGGGGCACCGGGGAGCTGTTTTTT | CASGLGNVWGTSGAGGTGELFF
. | TRBJ1-2 | TRBD1 | TRBV7-9 | TGTGCCAGCAGCTTCCCGGGACAGAGCTATGGCTACACCTTC | CASSFPGQSYGYTF
. | TRBJ1-2 | . | TRBV6-1 | TGTGCCAGCAGTGAACATCGTTCCGGGGGCTACACCTTC | CASSEHRSGGYTF
. | TRBJ2-7 | . | TRBV6-5 | TGTGCCAGCAGTTACTCGTGGCAGGGGCGAGAGCAGTACTTC | CASSYSWQGREQYF
. | TRBJ2-2 | TRBD1 | TRBV2 | TGTGCCAGCGCGGACAGGCGAAACACCGGGGAGCTGTTTTTT | CASADRRNTGELFF
. | TRBJ2-5 | TRBD2 | TRBV30 | TGTGCCTGGAGAGGGAGCGGGGGTAGAGAGACCCAGTACTTC | CAWRGSGGRETQYF
. | TRBJ1-1 | TRBD1 | TRBV6-5 | TGTGCCACCCGGACAGGGAATAGGAACACTGAAGCTTTCTTT | CATRTGNRNTEAFF